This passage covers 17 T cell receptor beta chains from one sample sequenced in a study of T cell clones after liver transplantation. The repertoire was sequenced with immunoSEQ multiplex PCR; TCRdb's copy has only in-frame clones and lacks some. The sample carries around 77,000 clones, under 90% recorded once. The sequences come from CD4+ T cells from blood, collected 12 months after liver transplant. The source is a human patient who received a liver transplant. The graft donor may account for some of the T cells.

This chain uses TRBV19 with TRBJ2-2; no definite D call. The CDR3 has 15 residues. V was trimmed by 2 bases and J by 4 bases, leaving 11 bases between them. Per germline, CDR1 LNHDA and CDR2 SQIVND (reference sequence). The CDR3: CASSIISTSTGELFF. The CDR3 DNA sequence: TGTGCCAGTAGTATAATCTCGACCTCCACCGGGGAGCTGTTTTTT. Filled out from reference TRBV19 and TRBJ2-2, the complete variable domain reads DGGITQSPKYLFRKEGQNVTLSCEQNLNHDAMYWYRQDPGQGLRLIYYSQIVNDFQKGDIAEGYSVSREKKESFPLTVTSAQKNPTAFYLCASSIISTSTGELFFGEGSRLTVL.

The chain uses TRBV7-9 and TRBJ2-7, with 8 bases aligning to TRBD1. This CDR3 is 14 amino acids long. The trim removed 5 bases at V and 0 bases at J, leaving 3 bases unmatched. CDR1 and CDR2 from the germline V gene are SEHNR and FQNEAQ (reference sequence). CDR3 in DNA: TGTGCCAGCAGCCCCGACAGGGGCTCCTACGAGCAGTACTTC. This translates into CASSPDRGSYEQYF.

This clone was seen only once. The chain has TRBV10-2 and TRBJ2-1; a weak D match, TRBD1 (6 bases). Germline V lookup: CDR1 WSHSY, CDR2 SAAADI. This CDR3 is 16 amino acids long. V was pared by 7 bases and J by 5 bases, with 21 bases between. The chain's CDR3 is CASTDYRERPDNEQFF. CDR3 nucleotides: TGCGCCAGCACCGATTACAGGGAAAGGCCTGACAATGAGCAGTTCTTC.

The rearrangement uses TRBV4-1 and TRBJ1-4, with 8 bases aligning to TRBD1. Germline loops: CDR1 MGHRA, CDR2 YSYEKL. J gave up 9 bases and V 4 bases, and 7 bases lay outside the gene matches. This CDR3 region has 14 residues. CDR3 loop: CASSLVGQGQKLFF. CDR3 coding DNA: TGCGCCAGCAGCCTAGTAGGACAGGGCCAAAAACTGTTTTTT.

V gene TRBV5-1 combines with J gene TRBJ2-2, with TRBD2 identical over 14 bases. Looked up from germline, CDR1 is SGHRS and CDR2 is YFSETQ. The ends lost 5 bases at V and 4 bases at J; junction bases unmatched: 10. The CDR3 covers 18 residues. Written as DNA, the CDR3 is TGCGCCAGCAGGCAGACTAGCGGGAGGGCCTCAGGCACCGGGGAGCTGTTTTTT. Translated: CASRQTSGRASGTGELFF. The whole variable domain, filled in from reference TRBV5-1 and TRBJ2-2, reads KAGVTQTPRYLIKTRGQQVTLSCSPISGHRSVSWYQQTPGQGLQFLFEYFSETQRNKGNFPGRFSGRQFSNSRSEMNVSTLELGDSALYLCASRQTSGRASGTGELFFGEGSRLTVL.

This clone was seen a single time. This chain's CDR3 is CASSPDSSSGNTIYF. The CDR3 DNA follows: TGTGCCAGCAGTCCTGACAGTAGCTCTGGAAACACCATATATTTT. The J gene is TRBJ1-3, the V gene TRBV2; TRBD1 might be the D (5 bases). This CDR3 contains 15 residues. Trimming removed 5 bases from V and 0 bases from J, with 11 bases in between. Germline assignment: CDR1 SNHLY and CDR2 FYNNEI.

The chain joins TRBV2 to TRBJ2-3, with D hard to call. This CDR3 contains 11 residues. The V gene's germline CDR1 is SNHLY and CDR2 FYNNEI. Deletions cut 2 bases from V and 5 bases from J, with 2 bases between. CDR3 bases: TGTGCCAGCAGTGAAAGAGATACGCAGTATTTT. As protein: CASSERDTQYF.

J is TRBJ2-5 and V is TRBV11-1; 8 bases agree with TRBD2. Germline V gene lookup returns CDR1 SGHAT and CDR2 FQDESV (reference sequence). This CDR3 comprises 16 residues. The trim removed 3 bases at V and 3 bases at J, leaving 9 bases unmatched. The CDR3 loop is CASSFRAGVGEETQYF. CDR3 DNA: TGTGCCAGCAGCTTCCGAGCGGGAGTTGGGGAAGAGACCCAGTACTTC.

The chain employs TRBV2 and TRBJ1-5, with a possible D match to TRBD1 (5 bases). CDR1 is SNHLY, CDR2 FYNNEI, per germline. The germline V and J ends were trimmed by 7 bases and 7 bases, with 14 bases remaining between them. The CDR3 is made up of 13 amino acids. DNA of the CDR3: TGTGCCAGCATGGGGCAAGCCGACCAGCCCCAGCATTTT. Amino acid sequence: CASMGQADQPQHF.

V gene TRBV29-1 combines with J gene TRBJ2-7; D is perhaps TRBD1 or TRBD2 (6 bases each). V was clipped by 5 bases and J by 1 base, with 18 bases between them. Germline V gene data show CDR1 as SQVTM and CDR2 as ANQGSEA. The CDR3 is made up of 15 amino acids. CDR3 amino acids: CSVTQGHRGSYEQYF. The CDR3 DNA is TGCAGCGTTACTCAGGGGCACCGGGGGTCCTACGAGCAGTACTTC.

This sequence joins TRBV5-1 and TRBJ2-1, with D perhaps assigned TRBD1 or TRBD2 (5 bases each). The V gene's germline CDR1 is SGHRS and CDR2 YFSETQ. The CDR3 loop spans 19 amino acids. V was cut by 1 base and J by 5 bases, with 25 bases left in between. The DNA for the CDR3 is TGCGCCAGCAGCTTGCTAGTCGGGAAGACCGGGACCGCAAACAATGAGCAGTTCTTC. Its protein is CASSLLVGKTGTANNEQFF.

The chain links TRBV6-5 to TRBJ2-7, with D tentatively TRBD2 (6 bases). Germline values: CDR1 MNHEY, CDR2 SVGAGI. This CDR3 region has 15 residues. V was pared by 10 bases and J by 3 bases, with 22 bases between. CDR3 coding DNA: TGTGCCACCAAACGGGGGTTTGGCGGAGGCTACGAGCAGTACTTC. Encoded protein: CATKRGFGGGYEQYF.

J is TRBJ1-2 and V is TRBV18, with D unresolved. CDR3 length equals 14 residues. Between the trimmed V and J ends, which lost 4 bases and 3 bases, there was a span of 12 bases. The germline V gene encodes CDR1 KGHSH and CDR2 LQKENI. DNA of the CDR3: TGTGCCAGCTCACTGGGTGTCAATGACTATGGCTACACCTTC. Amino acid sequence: CASSLGVNDYGYTF.

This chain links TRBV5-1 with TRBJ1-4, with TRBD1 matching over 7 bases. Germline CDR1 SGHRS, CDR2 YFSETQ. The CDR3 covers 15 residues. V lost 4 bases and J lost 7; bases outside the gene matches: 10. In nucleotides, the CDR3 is TGCGCCAGCAGCACCCAGACAGGGTATGCTGAAAAACTGTTTTTT. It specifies CASSTQTGYAEKLFF.

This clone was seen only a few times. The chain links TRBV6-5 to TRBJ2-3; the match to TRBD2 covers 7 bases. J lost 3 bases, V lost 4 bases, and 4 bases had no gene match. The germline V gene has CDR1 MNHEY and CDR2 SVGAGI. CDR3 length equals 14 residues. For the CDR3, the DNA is TGTGCCAGCAGTTCCGGGAGGTTGACAGATACGCAGTATTTT. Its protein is CASSSGRLTDTQYF.

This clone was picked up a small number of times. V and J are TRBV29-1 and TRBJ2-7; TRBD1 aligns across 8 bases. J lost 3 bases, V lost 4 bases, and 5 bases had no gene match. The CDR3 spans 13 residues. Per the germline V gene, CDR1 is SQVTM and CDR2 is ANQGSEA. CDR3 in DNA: TGCAGCGTTGGGGGGACAGGTCACTACGAGCAGTACTTC. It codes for CSVGGTGHYEQYF.

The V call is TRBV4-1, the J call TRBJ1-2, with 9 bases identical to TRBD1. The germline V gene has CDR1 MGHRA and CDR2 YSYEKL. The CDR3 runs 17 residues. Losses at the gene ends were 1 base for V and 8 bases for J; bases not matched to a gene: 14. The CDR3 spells CASSQARQGGKIQGYTF. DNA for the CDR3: TGCGCCAGCAGCCAAGCCCGACAGGGGGGGAAGATTCAAGGCTACACCTTC.